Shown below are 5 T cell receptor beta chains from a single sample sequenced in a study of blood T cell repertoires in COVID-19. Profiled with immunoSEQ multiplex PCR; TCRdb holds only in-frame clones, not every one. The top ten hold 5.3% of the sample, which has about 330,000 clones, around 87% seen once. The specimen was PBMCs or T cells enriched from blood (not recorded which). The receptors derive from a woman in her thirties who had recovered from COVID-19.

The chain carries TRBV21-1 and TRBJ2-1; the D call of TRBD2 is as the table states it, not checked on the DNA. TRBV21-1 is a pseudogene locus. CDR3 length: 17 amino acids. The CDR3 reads CASSKVPSGGPYNEQFF. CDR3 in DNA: TGTGCCAGCAGCAAAGTGCCTAGCGGGGGGCCCTACAATGAGCAGTTCTTC.

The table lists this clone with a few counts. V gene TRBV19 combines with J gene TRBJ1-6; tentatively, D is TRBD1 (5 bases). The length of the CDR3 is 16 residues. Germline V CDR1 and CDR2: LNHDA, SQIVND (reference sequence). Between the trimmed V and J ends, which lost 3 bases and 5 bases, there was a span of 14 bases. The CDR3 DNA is TGTGCCAGTAGTATTAGGAACCGACAGAATAATTCACCCCTCCACTTT. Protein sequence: CASSIRNRQNNSPLHF.

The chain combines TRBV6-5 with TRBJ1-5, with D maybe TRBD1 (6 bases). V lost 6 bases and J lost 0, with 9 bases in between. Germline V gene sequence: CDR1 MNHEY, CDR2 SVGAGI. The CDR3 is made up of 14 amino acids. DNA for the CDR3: TGTGCCAGCAGACAGACAGGTAGCAATCAGCCCCAGCATTTT. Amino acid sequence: CASRQTGSNQPQHF.

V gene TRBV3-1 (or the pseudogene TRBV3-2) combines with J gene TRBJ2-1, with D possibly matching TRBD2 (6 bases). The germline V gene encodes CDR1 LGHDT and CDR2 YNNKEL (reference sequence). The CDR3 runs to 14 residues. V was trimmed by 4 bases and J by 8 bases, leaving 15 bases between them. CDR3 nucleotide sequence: TGTGCCAGCAGCCCCCTCCCTAGCGACGATGAGCAGTTCTTC. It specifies CASSPLPSDDEQFF.

For the CDR3, the DNA is TGCAGTGCTAGTCCCAATCTAGCGGGGGCCCCCCATGAGCAGTTCTTC. Its translation is CSASPNLAGAPHEQFF. This sequence joins TRBV20-1 and TRBJ2-1, with TRBD2 matching over 10 bases. The germline V gene encodes CDR1 DFQATT and CDR2 SNEGSKA (reference sequence). V lost 3 bases and J lost 8; bases outside the gene matches: 13. The CDR3 consists of 16 residues.